This T cell receptor beta chain stems from a study of blood T cell repertoires in COVID-19. Overall study: The United States, Italy and Spain supplied acute and convalescent COVID-19 samples.

The V gene end was trimmed by 2 bases and the J gene end by 3 bases; junction bases not matched to a gene: 11. The CDR3 spans 18 residues. Germline V lookup: CDR1 LNHDA, CDR2 SQIVND (reference sequence). TCRdb keeps only in-frame clones here, not all; method: immunoSEQ multiplex PCR. The table lists a few hundred thousand clones, 85% of them singletons. The gene calls are TRBV19 and TRBJ1-4; 8 positions match TRBD1. The TCR comes from a woman aged 18-29 years with acute or convalescent COVID-19. Input material: peripheral blood. The CDR3 nucleotides are TGTGCCAGTAGTATATCGGCAGGGGGCGTATCTGCTAATGAAAAACTGTTTTTT. Translating it yields CASSISAGGVSANEKLFF.